This passage covers 4 T cell receptor beta chains from one sample sequenced in a study of T cell responses to AZD1222 COVID-19 vaccine. The data were produced by immunoSEQ multiplex PCR, yet TCRdb's version contains in-frame clones alone and is incomplete. The sample contains 140,000 to 150,000 clones, over 90% of which appear only once. The material sequenced was peripheral blood, taken on day 0 of AZD1222 vaccination. The receptor set was obtained from an adult in good health.

The chain joins TRBV6-2 or TRBV6-3 to TRBJ2-1; 7 nucleotides match TRBD2. V gave up 3 bases and J gave up 4 bases; unmatched junction bases: 3. The CDR3 has 14 residues. Germline V gene sequence: CDR1 MNHEY, CDR2 SVGEGT. CDR3 loop: CASSYAGLYNEQFF. The CDR3 DNA follows: TGTGCCAGCAGTTATGCGGGACTATACAATGAGCAGTTCTTC.

This chain connects TRBV28 to TRBJ1-1; the D gene is possibly TRBD1 (5 bases). Trimming shortened V by 2 bases and J by 4 bases, and 17 bases separated the two germline ends. Germline V gives CDR1 MDHEN, CDR2 SYDVKM. The CDR3 length is 16 residues. The CDR3 bases are TGTGCCAGCAGTTTAACAGGAACTGCCCTGGGCACTGAAGCTTTCTTT. This encodes CASSLTGTALGTEAFF. Filled out from reference TRBV28 and TRBJ1-1, the complete variable domain reads DVKVTQSSRYLVKRTGEKVFLECVQDMDHENMFWYRQDPGLGLRLIYFSYDVKMKEKGDIPEGYSVSREKKERFSLILESASTNQTSMYLCASSLTGTALGTEAFFGQGTRLTVV.

The chain is built from TRBV14 and TRBJ2-7; 10 bases line up with TRBD1. Germline lookup yields CDR1 SGHDN and CDR2 FVKESK. The CDR3 is 14 residues long. J lost 3 bases, V lost 3 bases, and 2 bases had no gene match. The CDR3 DNA follows: TGTGCCAGCAGCCATTGGGACAGGGGCTACGAGCAGTACTTC. It yields the protein CASSHWDRGYEQYF.

V and J are TRBV28 and TRBJ2-2, with 10 bases fitting TRBD1. The CDR3 is 15 amino acids. Germline V gene sequence: CDR1 MDHEN, CDR2 SYDVKM. Trimming at V came to 6 bases and at J to 5 bases, leaving 6 bases not matched to a gene. The CDR3 loop reads CASRKDRGRTGELFF. As DNA, the CDR3 is TGTGCCAGCAGGAAGGACAGGGGGAGGACCGGGGAGCTGTTTTTT.